Following are 17 T cell receptor beta chains from one sample sequenced in a study of blood T cell repertoires in COVID-19. This table comes from immunoSEQ multiplex PCR, and its TCRdb copy is limited to in-frame clones, with some not included. The sample has hundreds of thousands of clones, 70% to 90% seen once. The sequencing input was PBMCs or T cells enriched from blood (not recorded which). The receptors derive from a woman aged 40 to 55 with acute COVID-19.

The V gene is TRBV27, the J gene TRBJ2-7; 7 bases are a match to TRBD1. Germline V gene lookup returns CDR1 MNHEY and CDR2 SMNVEV (reference sequence). V lost 6 bases and J lost 2; bases outside the gene matches: 13. This CDR3 region has 16 residues. This CDR3 is CASSLIGRTGTYEQYF. CDR3 nucleotides: TGTGCCAGCAGCCTTATCGGGCGGACAGGTACCTACGAGCAGTACTTC.

A single count supports this clone. The chain has TRBV10-3 and TRBJ1-5; 7 nucleotides align to TRBD1. CDR1 ENHRY and CDR2 SYGVKD come from the germline V gene. V dropped 11 bases and J dropped 0; count of bases not matched to a gene: 13. This CDR3 spans 16 amino acids. The CDR3 loop reads CASRDSRSYSNQPQHF. The CDR3 DNA reads TGTGCCTCCCGGGACAGCAGGTCCTATAGCAATCAGCCCCAGCATTTT.

This chain joins TRBV6-7 and TRBJ2-2; 7 positions agree with TRBD2. TRBV6-7 is flagged as an ORF with uncertain function. With 2 bases clipped from V and 3 bases from J, the junction kept 15 bases outside the gene matches. This CDR3 region has 19 residues. CDR3 amino acids: CASSYGFLGLAEDTGELFF. In DNA, the CDR3 is TGTGCCAGCAGTTACGGGTTTCTGGGTCTAGCGGAGGACACCGGGGAGCTGTTTTTT.

This sequence joins TRBV6-5 and TRBJ2-4; TRBD1 might be the D (6 bases). The germline gives CDR1 MNHEY, CDR2 SVGAGI. V was trimmed by 4 bases and J by 5 bases, leaving 15 bases between them. CDR3 size: 15 residues. In DNA form, the CDR3 reads TGTGCCAGCAGTTCGGGATGGGGGCTTGAAAACATTCAGTACTTC. Translated: CASSSGWGLENIQYF.

This clone appeared a single time. V gene TRBV3-1 (or the pseudogene TRBV3-2) combines with J gene TRBJ2-7; D possibly corresponds to TRBD1 (6 bases). CDR1 LGHDT and CDR2 YNNKEL come from the germline V gene (reference sequence). The CDR3 loop spans 16 amino acids. V lost 4 bases, J lost 2 bases, and 18 bases lay in between. DNA for the CDR3: TGTGCCAGCAGCCCGGATAAGACAGGAATGGCCTACGAGCAGTACTTC. It codes for CASSPDKTGMAYEQYF.

The J gene is TRBJ2-1, the V gene TRBV28, with 7 bases matching TRBD1. Losses at the gene ends were 8 bases for V and 7 bases for J; bases not matched to a gene: 14. The CDR3 sequence is 15 residues long. The V gene's germline CDR1 is MDHEN and CDR2 SYDVKM. CDR3 bases: TGTGCCAGCGTGCCCAGTAGCAGGGGGATGAATGAGCAGTTCTTC. Translation gives CASVPSSRGMNEQFF.

This clone occurred a few times. The gene calls are TRBV4-1 and TRBJ1-1; TRBD1 agrees at 8 bases. The CDR3 has 14 amino acids. CDR1 and CDR2 from the germline V gene are MGHRA and YSYEKL. V was pared by 4 bases and J by 4 bases, with 5 bases of the junction left unmatched. Written as DNA, the CDR3 is TGCGCCAGCAGCCCTGTCGACAGGGGCACTGAAGCTTTCTTT. Translating it yields CASSPVDRGTEAFF.

The rearrangement uses TRBV9 and TRBJ2-4; maybe TRBD2 (6 bases). This CDR3 contains 14 residues. CDR1 SGDLS and CDR2 YYNGEE come from the germline V gene. V lost 6 bases and J lost 3, with 13 bases in between. CDR3 in DNA: TGTGCCAGCACCCCCGGGGGAGGCAAAAACATTCAGTACTTC. Translated: CASTPGGGKNIQYF.

This clone appeared a single time. V and J are TRBV7-3 and TRBJ2-3; 9 bases are a match to TRBD2. Germline values: CDR1 SGHTA, CDR2 FQGTGA. The J segment lost 2 bases and the V segment lost 5 bases, leaving 5 bases of the junction unmatched. The CDR3 covers 15 residues. The CDR3 DNA is TGTGCCAGCAGCCGCCAGGGACTAGCCACAGATACGCAGTATTTT. Protein sequence: CASSRQGLATDTQYF.

The chain couples TRBV28 to TRBJ2-7; TRBD2 matches at 8 bases. The CDR3 is 15 residues long. Germline assignment: CDR1 MDHEN and CDR2 SYDVKM. The trim removed 3 bases at V and 4 bases at J, leaving 8 bases unmatched. The CDR3 region is CASSFYGSGTYEQYF. In nucleotides, the CDR3 is TGTGCCAGCAGTTTTTATGGTAGCGGGACTTACGAGCAGTACTTC.

The chain couples TRBV7-2 to TRBJ2-3, with 8 bases that match TRBD1. Germline CDR1 and CDR2: SGHTA and FQGNSA. J lost 4 bases, V lost 5 bases, and 8 bases had no gene match. The CDR3 is 15 residues long. The CDR3 is CASSPTGDGADTQYF. As DNA, the CDR3 is TGTGCCAGCAGCCCGACAGGGGACGGGGCAGATACGCAGTATTTT.

CDR3 sequence reads: CASGPGMFYGYTF. The CDR3 nucleotides are TGTGCTAGTGGCCCAGGAATGTTCTATGGCTACACCTTC. The chain combines TRBV12-5 with TRBJ1-2; D gene uncertain. Trimming shortened V by 6 bases and J by 4 bases, and 12 bases separated the two germline ends. CDR1 and CDR2 (germline): LGHNT, FRNRAP. There are 13 residues in the CDR3.

The chain has TRBV19 and TRBJ2-1; 8 nucleotides match TRBD2. J was trimmed by 8 bases and V by 5 bases; bases with no gene match: 14. Germline CDR1 LNHDA, CDR2 SQIVND (reference sequence). There are 16 residues in the CDR3. The CDR3 coding sequence is TGTGCCAGTAGTCCTCTCTCAGGCGGGAGGACATATGAGCAGTTCTTC. The encoded protein is CASSPLSGGRTYEQFF. The variable domain in full, with the rest retrieved from reference TRBV19 and TRBJ2-1, is DGGITQSPKYLFRKEGQNVTLSCEQNLNHDAMYWYRQDPGQGLRLIYYSQIVNDFQKGDIAEGYSVSREKKESFPLTVTSAQKNPTAFYLCASSPLSGGRTYEQFFGPGTRLTVL.

The chain joins TRBV12-5 to TRBJ2-5, with D possibly being TRBD2 (6 bases). Germline CDR1 LGHNT, CDR2 FRNRAP. V was pared by 5 bases and J by 6 bases, with 13 bases between. This CDR3 region has 13 residues. CDR3 amino acids: CASGPGLQKTQYF. CDR3 DNA: TGTGCTAGTGGTCCGGGACTCCAGAAGACCCAGTACTTC. Looking up the rest from reference TRBV12-5 and TRBJ2-5 gives the full variable domain: DARVTQTPRHKVTEMGQEVTMRCQPILGHNTVFWYRQTMMQGLELLAYFRNRAPLDDSGMPKDRFSAEMPDATLATLKIQPSEPRDSAVYFCASGPGLQKTQYFGPGTRLLVL.

This chain joins TRBV2 and TRBJ1-5; no clear D. Germline V gene lookup returns CDR1 SNHLY and CDR2 FYNNEI. CDR3 length: 14 amino acids. Trimming removed 5 bases from V and 7 bases from J, with 15 bases in between. The CDR3 reads CASSRYGSNQPQHF. The CDR3 bases are TGTGCCAGCAGTAGGTACGGGTCGAACCAGCCCCAGCATTTT.

V is TRBV11-2 and J is TRBJ2-7; D call uncertain. The V gene's germline CDR1 is SGHAT and CDR2 FQNNGV. Trimming cost V 5 bases and J 0 bases, with 14 bases left between them. The CDR3 loop spans 15 amino acids. DNA for the CDR3: TGTGCCAGCAGCGTCAGACTGGCGCCCTCCTACGAGCAGTACTTC. Its translation: CASSVRLAPSYEQYF.

V and J are TRBV23-1 and TRBJ1-5, with no clear D. TRBV23-1 is given ORF status, its function remaining uncertain. The V gene lost 0 bases and the J gene lost 1 base, with 19 bases spanning the gap. This CDR3 spans 19 amino acids. As DNA, the CDR3 is TGCGCCAGCAGTCAATCGGGCGATCAGCGTGGAGGAAGCAATCAGCCCCAGCATTTT. Its protein product is CASSQSGDQRGGSNQPQHF.